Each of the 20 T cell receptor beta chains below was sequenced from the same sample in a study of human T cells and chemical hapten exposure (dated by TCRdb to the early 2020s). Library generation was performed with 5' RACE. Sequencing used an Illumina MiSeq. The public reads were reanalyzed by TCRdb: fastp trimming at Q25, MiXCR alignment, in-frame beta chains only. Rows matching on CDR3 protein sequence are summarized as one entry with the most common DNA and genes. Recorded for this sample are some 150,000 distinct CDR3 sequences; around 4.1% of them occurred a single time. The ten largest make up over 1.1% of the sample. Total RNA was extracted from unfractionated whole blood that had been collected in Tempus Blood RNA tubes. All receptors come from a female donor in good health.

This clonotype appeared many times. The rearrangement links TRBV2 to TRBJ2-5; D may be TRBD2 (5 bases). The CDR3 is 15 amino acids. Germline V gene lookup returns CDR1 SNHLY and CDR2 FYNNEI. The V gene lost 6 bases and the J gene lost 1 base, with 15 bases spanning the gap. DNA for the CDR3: TGTGCCAGCAGCCAATACGGGGTCGCCCAAGAGACCCAGTACTTC. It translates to CASSQYGVAQETQYF. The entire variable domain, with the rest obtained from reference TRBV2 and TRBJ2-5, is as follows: EPEVTQTPSHQVTQMGQEVILRCVPISNHLYFYWYRQILGQKVEFLVSFYNNEISEKSEIFDDQFSVERPDGSNFTLKIRSTKLEDSAMYFCASSQYGVAQETQYFGPGTRLLVL.

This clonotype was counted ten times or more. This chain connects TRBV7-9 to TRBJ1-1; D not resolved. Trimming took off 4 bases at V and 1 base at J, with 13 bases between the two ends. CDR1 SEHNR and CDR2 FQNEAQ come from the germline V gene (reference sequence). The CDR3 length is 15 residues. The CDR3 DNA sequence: TGTGCCAGCAGCTATCAATCCGGACGGAACACTGAAGCTTTCTTT. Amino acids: CASSYQSGRNTEAFF.

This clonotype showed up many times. The CDR3 spells CASSSDPVSYEQFF. DNA of the CDR3: TGTGCCAGCAGCTCGGACCCGGTTAGCTATGAGCAGTTCTTC. The rearrangement uses TRBV5-4 and TRBJ2-1; the D is unclear. Germline V gene data show CDR1 as SGHNT and CDR2 as YYREEE (reference sequence). The V gene lost 3 bases and the J gene lost 8 bases, with 15 bases spanning the gap. This CDR3 region has 14 residues.

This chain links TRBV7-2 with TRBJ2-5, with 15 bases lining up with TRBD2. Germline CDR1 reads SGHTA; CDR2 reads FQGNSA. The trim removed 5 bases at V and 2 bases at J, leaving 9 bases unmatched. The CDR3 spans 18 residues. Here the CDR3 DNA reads TGTGCCAGCAGCCCCCGGACTAGCGGGGGGGCCCGACAAGAGACCCAGTACTTC. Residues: CASSPRTSGGARQETQYF. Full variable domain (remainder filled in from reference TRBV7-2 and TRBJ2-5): GAGVSQSPSNKVTEKGKDVELRCDPISGHTALYWYRQSLGQGLEFLIYFQGNSAPDKSGLPSDRFSAERTGGSVSTLTIQRTQQEDSAVYLCASSPRTSGGARQETQYFGPGTRLLVL.

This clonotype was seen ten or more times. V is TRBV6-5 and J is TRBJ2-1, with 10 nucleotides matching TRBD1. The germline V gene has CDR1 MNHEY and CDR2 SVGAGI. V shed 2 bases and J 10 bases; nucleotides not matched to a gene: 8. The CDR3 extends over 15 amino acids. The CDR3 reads CASSYGTGVGNEQFF. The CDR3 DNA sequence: TGTGCCAGCAGTTACGGGACAGGGGTCGGGAACGAGCAGTTCTTC.

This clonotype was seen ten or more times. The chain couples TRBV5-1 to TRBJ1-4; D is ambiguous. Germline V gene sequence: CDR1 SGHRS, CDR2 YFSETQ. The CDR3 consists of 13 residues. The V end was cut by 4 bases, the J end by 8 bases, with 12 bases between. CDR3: CASSPRVEEKLFF. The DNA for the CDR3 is TGCGCCAGCAGCCCCCGAGTAGAAGAAAAACTGTTTTTT.

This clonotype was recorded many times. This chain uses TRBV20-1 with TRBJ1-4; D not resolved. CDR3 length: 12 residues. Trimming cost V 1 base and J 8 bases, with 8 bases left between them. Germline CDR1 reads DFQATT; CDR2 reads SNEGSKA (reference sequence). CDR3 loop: CSARVQAEKLFF. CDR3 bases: TGCAGTGCTAGAGTCCAAGCGGAAAAACTGTTTTTT.

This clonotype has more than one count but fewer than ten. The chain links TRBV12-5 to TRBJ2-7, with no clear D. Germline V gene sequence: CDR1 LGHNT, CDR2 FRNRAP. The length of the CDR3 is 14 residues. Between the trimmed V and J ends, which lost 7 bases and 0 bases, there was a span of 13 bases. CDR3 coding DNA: TGTGCTAGTGTGGGGTATGGGCACTCCTACGAGCAGTACTTC. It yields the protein CASVGYGHSYEQYF.

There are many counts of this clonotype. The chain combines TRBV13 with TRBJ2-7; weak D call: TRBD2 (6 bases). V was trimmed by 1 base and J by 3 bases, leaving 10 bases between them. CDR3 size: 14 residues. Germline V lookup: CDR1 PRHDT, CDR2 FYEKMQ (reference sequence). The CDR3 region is CASSLEGLNYEQYF. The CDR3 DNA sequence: TGTGCCAGCAGCTTAGAAGGACTAAACTACGAGCAGTACTTC.

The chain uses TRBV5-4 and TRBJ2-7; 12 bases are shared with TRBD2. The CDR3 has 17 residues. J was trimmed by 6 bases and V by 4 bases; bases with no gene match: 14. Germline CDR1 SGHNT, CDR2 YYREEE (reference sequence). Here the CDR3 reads CASSPGPSGGVLCEQYF. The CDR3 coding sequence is TGTGCCAGCAGCCCAGGGCCTAGCGGGGGGGTCTTGTGCGAGCAGTACTTC.

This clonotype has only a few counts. CDR3 in DNA: TGTGCCAGCACCGGGACTAGCGGGGGGGAAGAGACCCAGTACTTC. It codes for CASTGTSGGEETQYF. The V and J genes are TRBV12-3 or TRBV12-4 and TRBJ2-5; TRBD2 matches 16 bases. Trimming took 7 bases from V and 3 from J; bases not matched to a gene: 2. This CDR3 region has 15 residues.

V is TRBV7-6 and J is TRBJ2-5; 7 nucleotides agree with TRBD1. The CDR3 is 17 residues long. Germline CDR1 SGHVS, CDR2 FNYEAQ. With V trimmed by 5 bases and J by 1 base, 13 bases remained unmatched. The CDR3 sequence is CASSRFVPGQRQETQYF. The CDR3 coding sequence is TGTGCCAGCAGCCGTTTCGTTCCGGGACAGCGCCAAGAGACCCAGTACTTC. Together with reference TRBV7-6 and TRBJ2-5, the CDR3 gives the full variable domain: GAGVSQSPRYKVTKRGQDVALRCDPISGHVSLYWYRQALGQGPEFLTYFNYEAQQDKSGLPNDRFSAERPEGSISTLTIQRTEQRDSAMYRCASSRFVPGQRQETQYFGPGTRLLVL.

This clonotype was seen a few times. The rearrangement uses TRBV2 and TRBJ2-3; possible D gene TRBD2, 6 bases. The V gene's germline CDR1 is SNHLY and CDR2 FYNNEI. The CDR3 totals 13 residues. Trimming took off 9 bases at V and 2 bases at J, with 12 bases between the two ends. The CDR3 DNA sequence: TGTGCCAGTGGGACTGTCGTCACAGATACGCAGTATTTT. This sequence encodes CASGTVVTDTQYF. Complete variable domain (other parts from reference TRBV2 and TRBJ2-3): EPEVTQTPSHQVTQMGQEVILRCVPISNHLYFYWYRQILGQKVEFLVSFYNNEISEKSEIFDDQFSVERPDGSNFTLKIRSTKLEDSAMYFCASGTVVTDTQYFGPGTRLTVL.

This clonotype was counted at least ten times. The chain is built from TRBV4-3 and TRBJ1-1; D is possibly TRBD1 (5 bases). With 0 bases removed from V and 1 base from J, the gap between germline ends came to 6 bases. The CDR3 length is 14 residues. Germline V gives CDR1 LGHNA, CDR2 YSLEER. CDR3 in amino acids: CASSQETGNTEAFF. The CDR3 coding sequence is TGCGCCAGCAGCCAAGAAACAGGGAACACTGAAGCTTTCTTT.

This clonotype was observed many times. DNA for the CDR3: TGTGCCAGCAGTTTTGGCGGGGGGCCCTTCTACAATGAGCAGTTCTTC. As protein: CASSFGGGPFYNEQFF. This chain joins TRBV27 and TRBJ2-1; 8 bases fit TRBD2. From germline, CDR1 is MNHEY and CDR2 SMNVEV (reference sequence). CDR3 length equals 16 residues. V lost 3 bases to trimming and J lost 3 bases; unmatched junction nucleotides: 7.

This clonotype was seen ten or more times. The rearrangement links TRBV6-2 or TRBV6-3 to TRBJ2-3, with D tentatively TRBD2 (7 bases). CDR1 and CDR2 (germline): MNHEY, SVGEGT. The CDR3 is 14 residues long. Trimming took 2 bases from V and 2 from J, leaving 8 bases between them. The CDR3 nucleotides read TGTGCCAGCAGTTACGGGGGGGCCACAGATACGCAGTATTTT. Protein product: CASSYGGATDTQYF.

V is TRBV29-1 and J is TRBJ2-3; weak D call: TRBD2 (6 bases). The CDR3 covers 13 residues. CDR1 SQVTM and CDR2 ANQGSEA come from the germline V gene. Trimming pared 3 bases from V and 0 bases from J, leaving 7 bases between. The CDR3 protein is CSVEEGSTDTQYF. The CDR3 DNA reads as TGCAGCGTTGAGGAGGGTAGCACAGATACGCAGTATTTT.

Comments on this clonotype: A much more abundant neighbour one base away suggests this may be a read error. CDR3 coding DNA: TGCAGTGCTAGGGGAAGGCGGGGGGCCGCAGCCGACGAGCAGTACTTC. This translates into CSARGRRGAAADEQYF. The V call is TRBV20-1, the J call TRBJ2-7, with 8 positions matching TRBD2. The CDR3 runs to 16 residues. Germline V gene data show CDR1 as DFQATT and CDR2 as SNEGSKA (reference sequence). With V trimmed by 3 bases and J by 5 bases, 15 bases remained unmatched.

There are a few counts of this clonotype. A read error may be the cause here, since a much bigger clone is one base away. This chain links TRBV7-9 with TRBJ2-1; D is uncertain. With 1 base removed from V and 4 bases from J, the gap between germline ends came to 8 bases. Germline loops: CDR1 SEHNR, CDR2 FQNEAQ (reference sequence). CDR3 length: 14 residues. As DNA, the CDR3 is TGTGCCAGCAGCTTAGAACGATCATACAATGAGCAGTTCTTC. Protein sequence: CASSLERSYNEQFF.

The DNA of the CDR3 is TGTGCCAGCAGCTTAGACCTCAGCGGATGGGGCGAGCAGTTCTTC. This translates into CASSLDLSGWGEQFF. The gene calls are TRBV7-2 and TRBJ2-1; D tentatively fits TRBD1 or TRBD2 (5 bases each). Trimming shortened V by 1 base and J by 10 bases, and 17 bases separated the two germline ends. Germline CDR1 reads SGHTA; CDR2 reads FQGNSA. CDR3 length: 15 residues.